These 6 T cell receptor beta chains came from one sample sequenced in a study of blood T cell repertoires in COVID-19. Repertoires were generated with immunoSEQ multiplex PCR, while TCRdb's copy carries only in-frame clones and drops some. The sample includes 50,000 or so clones, 86% of them seen just once. Material: peripheral blood. Source of these receptors: a man aged 65 to 85 with acute or convalescent COVID-19.

This clone was counted only a few times. V gene TRBV19 combines with J gene TRBJ1-2, with 7 bases fitting TRBD1. Germline V gene lookup returns CDR1 LNHDA and CDR2 SQIVND (reference sequence). CDR3 length: 13 amino acids. The V and J ends lost 4 bases and 2 bases, in that order; junction bases with no gene match: 1. The CDR3 loop is CASSTGGNYGYTF. In nucleotides, the CDR3 is TGTGCCAGTAGTACAGGGGGGAACTATGGCTACACCTTC.

J is TRBJ2-3 and V is TRBV6-5; 8 bases agree with TRBD2. The CDR3 is 15 residues long. Trimming took 2 bases from V and 6 from J; bases not matched to a gene: 7. The germline gives CDR1 MNHEY, CDR2 SVGAGI. The CDR3 protein is CASSYEASGWDTQYF. CDR3 DNA sequence: TGTGCCAGCAGTTACGAGGCTAGCGGGTGGGATACGCAGTATTTT.

V gene TRBV2 combines with J gene TRBJ1-6; 9 bases are a match to TRBD1. The CDR3 runs to 15 residues. CDR1 and CDR2 from the germline V gene are SNHLY and FYNNEI. V trimming: 5 bases; J trimming: 9 bases; junction bases outside the gene matches: 8. CDR3 protein: CASSRGMGQGSPLHF. In DNA, the CDR3 is TGTGCCAGCAGTCGGGGGATGGGACAGGGTTCACCCCTCCACTTT.

V and J are TRBV19 and TRBJ2-3; a possible D gene is TRBD1 (6 bases). The CDR3 extends over 14 amino acids. The germline CDR1 and CDR2 sequences are LNHDA and SQIVND (reference sequence). V was clipped by 4 bases and J by 2 bases, with 10 bases between them. CDR3 loop: CASSRQDFTDTQYF. CDR3 coding DNA: TGTGCCAGTAGTAGACAGGATTTCACAGATACGCAGTATTTT.

This clone was seen once. This sequence joins TRBV7-9 and TRBJ2-1; D is possibly TRBD2 (5 bases). The CDR3 runs to 15 residues. CDR1 is SEHNR, CDR2 FQNEAQ, per germline (reference sequence). Between the trimmed V and J ends, which lost 2 bases and 2 bases, there was a span of 10 bases. The CDR3 loop reads CASSLNFGTYNEQFF. The DNA of the CDR3 is TGTGCCAGCAGCTTAAATTTCGGGACCTACAATGAGCAGTTCTTC.

CDR3 protein: CASSFGRGNQPQHF. The CDR3, as DNA: TGTGCCAGCAGCTTCGGGAGGGGCAATCAGCCCCAGCATTTT. This rearrangement joins TRBV5-6 to TRBJ1-5; D is undetermined. Germline loops: CDR1 SGHDT, CDR2 YYEEEE. This CDR3 contains 14 residues. With 2 bases removed from V and 2 bases from J, the gap between germline ends came to 8 bases.